This is a list of T cell receptor beta chains from one sample in a study of shared clonotypes between healthy human individuals. TCRdb's table, derived via immunoSEQ multiplex PCR, lists solely in-frame clones and lacks some. The data contain some 2.4 million clones, more than 85% of them singletons. The sample comprised naive CD4+ T cells from PBMCs. Receptors were obtained from a man aged 18-30 years in good health. Some clones in this sample may be carry-over from other donors' samples. The CDR3 runs from the conserved cysteine through the conserved F or W. Fields, in order: V gene, clone size, J gene, D gene, CDR3 DNA, CDR3 protein. The D gene is left open where the match is weak. The size of a clone is reported for some rows only, either as once, few or many, or as a class for expanded clones.

V gene: TRBV29-1; clone size: .; J gene: TRBJ2-1; D gene: TRBD2; CDR3 DNA: TGCAGCGCCGGGGGGTACAATGAGCAGTTCTTC; CDR3 protein: CSAGGYNEQFF
V gene: TRBV7-2; clone size: .; J gene: TRBJ2-3; D gene: TRBD2; CDR3 DNA: TGTGCCAGCAGCTTAGACGGGACTAGCGGGAGGGCCGGTACGCAGTATTTT; CDR3 protein: CASSLDGTSGRAGTQYF
V gene: TRBV5-1; clone size: .; J gene: TRBJ2-1; D gene: TRBD2; CDR3 DNA: TGCGCCAGCAGCTTGGTGGCTAGCGGGACCCCGAGCTCCTACAATGAGCAGTTCTTC; CDR3 protein: CASSLVASGTPSSYNEQFF
V gene: TRBV10-2; clone size: once; J gene: TRBJ2-3; D gene: .; CDR3 DNA: TGCGCCAGCAGTGTCGGCCTTACCCGCACAGATACGCAGTATTTT; CDR3 protein: CASSVGLTRTDTQYF
V gene: TRBV28; clone size: .; J gene: TRBJ1-1; D gene: .; CDR3 DNA: TGTGCCAGCAGTCCTCTCGACAGGAACACTGAAGCTTTCTTT; CDR3 protein: CASSPLDRNTEAFF
V gene: TRBV11-1; clone size: .; J gene: TRBJ2-7; D gene: TRBD2; CDR3 DNA: TGTGCCAGCAGCTTGTTGACTAGCGGCCCTTCCTACGAGCAGTACTTC; CDR3 protein: CASSLLTSGPSYEQYF
V gene: TRBV28; clone size: .; J gene: TRBJ2-1; D gene: TRBD2; CDR3 DNA: TGTGCCAGCATTAAAAGCGGGGGGTACAATGAGCAGTTCTTC; CDR3 protein: CASIKSGGYNEQFF
V gene: TRBV7-2; clone size: .; J gene: TRBJ2-5; D gene: .; CDR3 DNA: TGTGCCAGCAGCGCACAGGGCCGAGAGACCCAGTACTTC; CDR3 protein: CASSAQGRETQYF
V gene: TRBV28; clone size: .; J gene: TRBJ2-3; D gene: .; CDR3 DNA: TGTGCCAGCAGTCTAGATGGGGTAACCGGGGGAACAGATACGCAGTATTTT; CDR3 protein: CASSLDGVTGGTDTQYF
V gene: TRBV28; clone size: .; J gene: TRBJ1-4; D gene: .; CDR3 DNA: TGTGCCAGCAGCTTACCCGGGGGCAGGGGCCGACTTGCAACTAATGAAAAACTGTTTTTT; CDR3 protein: CASSLPGGRGRLATNEKLFF
V gene: TRBV30; clone size: .; J gene: TRBJ2-5; D gene: TRBD1; CDR3 DNA: TGTGCCTGGAGTCCTAGGACAGGCTTACAAGAGACCCAGTACTTC; CDR3 protein: CAWSPRTGLQETQYF
V gene: TRBV29-1; clone size: few; J gene: TRBJ1-5; D gene: TRBD1; CDR3 DNA: TGCAGCGTATGGACAGGTCTGGATCAGCCCCAGCATTTT; CDR3 protein: CSVWTGLDQPQHF
V gene: TRBV6-5; clone size: .; J gene: TRBJ1-2; D gene: .; CDR3 DNA: TGTGCCAGCAGTCCCCTCGGGGCGTTATATGGCTACACCTTC; CDR3 protein: CASSPLGALYGYTF
V gene: TRBV7-2; clone size: once; J gene: TRBJ2-7; D gene: TRBD1; CDR3 DNA: TGTGCCAGCAGCCCAGGGGGACAGGGGGGTCTCGAGCAGTACTTC; CDR3 protein: CASSPGGQGGLEQYF
V gene: TRBV27; clone size: .; J gene: TRBJ2-1; D gene: .; CDR3 DNA: TGTGCCAGCAGTTTATCAATACAGCCTGCCTACAATGAGCAGTTCTTC; CDR3 protein: CASSLSIQPAYNEQFF